Sequencing of this T cell receptor beta chain was carried out in a study of CD8 T cells in Susac syndrome. Study context: Five or six sequenced Susac syndrome patients had clinically active disease, while eight or nine were in remission.

The study, taken as a whole, reports: The greatest CD8+ clonal expansion in Susac occurred in TEMRA cells and in active patients. Susac-specific public clones numbered fewer than 20 in total CD8+ repertoires (and about 5 in CD8+ TEMRA repertoires).

The authors reverse transcribed about 0.45 to 1 ug RNA with random hexamers. Amplification of TCR beta CDR3 across 54 Vbeta and 13 Jbeta was performed with immunoSEQ multiplex PCR. Each CDR3 protein is one row after TCRdb ran MiXCR on the immunoSEQ multiplex PCR reads. The sample has about 76,000 distinct CDR3 sequences, roughly 92% seen once; the top ten hold less than 0.6%. With respect to this clonotype: The target antigen is unknown.

The source is a human donor with Susac syndrome. Input material: CD8+ T cells from PBMCs.

In DNA form, the CDR3 reads TGTGCCAGTTCTGCGTACTCTGGGGCCAACGTCCTGACTTTC. Its translation: CASSAYSGANVLTF. V usage is TRBV25-1 and J usage is TRBJ2-6; D not resolved. The CDR3 covers 14 residues. Trimming pared 9 bases from V and 0 bases from J, leaving 9 bases between. Germline assignment: CDR1 MGHDK and CDR2 SYGVNS. Filled out from reference TRBV25-1 and TRBJ2-6, the complete variable domain reads EADIYQTPRYLVIGTGKKITLECSQTMGHDKMYWYQQDPGMELHLIHYSYGVNSTEKGDLSSESTVSRIRTEHFPLTLESARPSHTSQYLCASSAYSGANVLTFGAGSRLTVL.